This T cell receptor beta chain was documented in a study of T cell responses to AZD1222 COVID-19 vaccine. Sequenced by immunoSEQ multiplex PCR; TCRdb stores in-frame clones only, minus some. The sample contains approximately 110,000 clones, approximately 85% of which appear only once. Germline values: CDR1 SGDLS, CDR2 YYNGEE. V was shortened by 1 base and J by 10 bases, with 12 bases between the two germline ends. This CDR3 has 13 residues. The chain combines TRBV9 with TRBJ2-1; maybe TRBD2 (5 bases). The receptor's source is an adult who received the AZD1222 COVID-19 vaccine. Source: peripheral blood, taken 28 days after the second AZD1222 dose. The CDR3 is CASSVHGNREQFF. CDR3 coding DNA: TGTGCCAGCAGCGTACACGGGAATCGGGAGCAGTTCTTC.